This entry is about one T cell receptor (beta chain). This sample stems from a study of T cell responses to AZD1222 COVID-19 vaccine. With V trimmed by 6 bases and J by 3 bases, 7 bases remained unmatched. The length of the CDR3 is 14 residues. The germline V gene has CDR1 LNHDA and CDR2 SQIVND (reference sequence). Produced via immunoSEQ multiplex PCR; TCRdb's table is partial and in-frame only. The sample comprises about 55,000 clones, about 90% of which are singletons, and just under 2% rests with the top ten. The J gene is TRBJ2-5, the V gene TRBV19; 7 nucleotides line up with TRBD1. This sample comprised peripheral blood, obtained on day 0 of AZD1222 vaccination. The clonotype originates from an adult in good health. Here the CDR3 reads CASSPDRREETQYF. CDR3 bases: TGTGCCAGTAGCCCGGACAGGAGAGAAGAGACCCAGTACTTC.